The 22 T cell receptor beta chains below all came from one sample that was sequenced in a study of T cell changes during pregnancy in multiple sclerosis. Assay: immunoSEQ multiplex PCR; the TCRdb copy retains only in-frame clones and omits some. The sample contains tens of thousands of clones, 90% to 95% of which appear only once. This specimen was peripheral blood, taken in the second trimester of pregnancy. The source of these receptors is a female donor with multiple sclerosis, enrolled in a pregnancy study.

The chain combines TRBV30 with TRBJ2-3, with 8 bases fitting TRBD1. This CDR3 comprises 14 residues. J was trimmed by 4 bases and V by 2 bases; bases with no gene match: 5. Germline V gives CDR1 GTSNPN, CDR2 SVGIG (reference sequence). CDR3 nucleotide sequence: TGTGCCTGGAGTACTGGACAGGGCCCAGATACGCAGTATTTT. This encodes CAWSTGQGPDTQYF.

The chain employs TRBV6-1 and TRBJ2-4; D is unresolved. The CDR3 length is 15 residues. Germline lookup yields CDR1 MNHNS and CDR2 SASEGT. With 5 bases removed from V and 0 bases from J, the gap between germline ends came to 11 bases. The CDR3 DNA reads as TGTGCCAGCAGTCCAGCCAGACTAGCCAAAAACATTCAGTACTTC. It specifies CASSPARLAKNIQYF.

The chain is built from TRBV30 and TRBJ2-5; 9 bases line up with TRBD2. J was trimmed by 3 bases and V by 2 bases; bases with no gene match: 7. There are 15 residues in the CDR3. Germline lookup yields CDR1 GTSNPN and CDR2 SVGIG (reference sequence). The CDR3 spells CAWSRGTSMKETQYF. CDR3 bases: TGTGCCTGGAGTCGCGGGACTAGCATGAAAGAGACCCAGTACTTC.

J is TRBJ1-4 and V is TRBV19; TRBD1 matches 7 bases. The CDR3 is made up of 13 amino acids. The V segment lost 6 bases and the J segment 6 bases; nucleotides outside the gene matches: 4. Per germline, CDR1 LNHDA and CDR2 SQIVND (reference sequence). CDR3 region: CASRGGWYEKLFF. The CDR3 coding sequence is TGTGCCAGTAGAGGGGGCTGGTATGAAAAACTGTTTTTT.

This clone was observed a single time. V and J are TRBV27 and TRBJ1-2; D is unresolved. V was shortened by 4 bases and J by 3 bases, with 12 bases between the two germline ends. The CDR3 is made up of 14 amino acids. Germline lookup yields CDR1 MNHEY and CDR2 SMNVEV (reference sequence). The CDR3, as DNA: TGTGCCAGCAGTTATATAGGGAGCGACTATGGCTACACCTTC. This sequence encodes CASSYIGSDYGYTF.

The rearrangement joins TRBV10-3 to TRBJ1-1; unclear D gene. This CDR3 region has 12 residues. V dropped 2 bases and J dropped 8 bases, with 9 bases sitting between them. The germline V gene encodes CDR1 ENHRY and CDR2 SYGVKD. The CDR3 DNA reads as TGTGCCATCAGTGAGAGCAACAGCGAAGCTTTCTTT. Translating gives CAISESNSEAFF.

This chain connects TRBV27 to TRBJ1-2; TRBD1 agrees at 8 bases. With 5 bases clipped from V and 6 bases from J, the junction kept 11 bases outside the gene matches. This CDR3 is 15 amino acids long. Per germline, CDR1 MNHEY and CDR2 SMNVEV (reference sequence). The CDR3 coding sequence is TGTGCCAGCAGTCCAACCATGGACAGGGAGGATGGCTACACCTTC. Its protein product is CASSPTMDREDGYTF.

CDR3 in DNA: TGTGCCAGCTCGTCAGGAGAGCGGAGCTATGGCTACACCTTC. As protein: CASSSGERSYGYTF. This chain joins TRBV18 and TRBJ1-2; D is undetermined. The CDR3 contains 14 residues. CDR1 is KGHSH, CDR2 LQKENI, per germline. Trimming cost V 6 bases and J 4 bases, with 15 bases left between them. The complete variable domain, with remaining parts taken from reference TRBV18 and TRBJ1-2, reads NAGVMQNPRHLVRRRGQEARLRCSPMKGHSHVYWYRQLPEEGLKFMVYLQKENIIDESGMPKERFSAEFPKEGPSILRIQQVVRGDSAAYFCASSSGERSYGYTFGSGTRLTVV.

The CDR3 here is CASSPGWAGQETQYF. In DNA, the CDR3 is TGTGCCAGTAGCCCAGGTTGGGCGGGGCAAGAGACCCAGTACTTC. The V gene is TRBV19, the J gene TRBJ2-5; a weak D match, TRBD2 (6 bases). The CDR3 runs 15 residues. Trimming removed 6 bases from V and 2 bases from J, with 16 bases in between. Germline V gene lookup returns CDR1 LNHDA and CDR2 SQIVND (reference sequence).

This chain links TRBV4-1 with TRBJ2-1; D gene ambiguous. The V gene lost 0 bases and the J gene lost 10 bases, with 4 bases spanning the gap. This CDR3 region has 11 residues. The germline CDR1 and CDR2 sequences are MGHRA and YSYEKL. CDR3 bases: TGCGCCAGCAGCCAAGATAAAGAGCAGTTCTTC. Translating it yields CASSQDKEQFF.

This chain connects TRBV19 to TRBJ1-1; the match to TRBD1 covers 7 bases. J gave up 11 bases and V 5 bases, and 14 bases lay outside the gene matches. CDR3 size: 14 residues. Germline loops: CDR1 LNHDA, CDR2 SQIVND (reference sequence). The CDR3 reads CASSAPRGAAVAFF. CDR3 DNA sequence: TGTGCCAGTAGTGCCCCCAGGGGGGCGGCCGTCGCTTTCTTT.

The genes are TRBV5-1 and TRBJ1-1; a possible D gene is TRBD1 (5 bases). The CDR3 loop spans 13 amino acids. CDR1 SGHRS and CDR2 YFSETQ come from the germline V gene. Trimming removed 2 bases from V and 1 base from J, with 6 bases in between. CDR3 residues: CASSFTGNTEAFF. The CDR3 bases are TGCGCCAGCAGCTTTACAGGGAACACTGAAGCTTTCTTT.

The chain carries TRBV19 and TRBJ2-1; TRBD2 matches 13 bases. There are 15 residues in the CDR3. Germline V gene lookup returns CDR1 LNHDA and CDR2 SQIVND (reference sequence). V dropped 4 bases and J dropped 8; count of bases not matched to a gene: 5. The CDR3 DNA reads TGTGCCAGTAGTAGGACTAGCGGGAGTTTAGATGAGCAGTTCTTC. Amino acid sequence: CASSRTSGSLDEQFF.

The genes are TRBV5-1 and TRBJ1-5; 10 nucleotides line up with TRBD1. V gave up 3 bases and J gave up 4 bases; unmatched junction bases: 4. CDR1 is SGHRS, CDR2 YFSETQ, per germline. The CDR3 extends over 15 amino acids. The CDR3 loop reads CASSWGTGENQPQHF. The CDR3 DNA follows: TGCGCCAGCAGCTGGGGGACAGGGGAAAATCAGCCCCAGCATTTT.

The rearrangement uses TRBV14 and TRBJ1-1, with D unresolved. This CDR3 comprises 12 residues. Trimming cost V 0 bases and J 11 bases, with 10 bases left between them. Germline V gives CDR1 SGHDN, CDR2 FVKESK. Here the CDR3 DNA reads TGTGCCAGCAGCCAAGACGGGGTCGTGGCTTTCTTT. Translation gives CASSQDGVVAFF.

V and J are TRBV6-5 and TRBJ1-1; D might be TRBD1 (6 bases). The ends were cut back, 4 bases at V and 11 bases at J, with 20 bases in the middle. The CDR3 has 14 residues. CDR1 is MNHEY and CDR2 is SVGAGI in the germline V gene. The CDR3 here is CASSSPGGAFPAFF. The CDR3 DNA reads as TGTGCCAGCAGTTCCCCCGGGGGGGCGTTTCCGGCTTTCTTT.

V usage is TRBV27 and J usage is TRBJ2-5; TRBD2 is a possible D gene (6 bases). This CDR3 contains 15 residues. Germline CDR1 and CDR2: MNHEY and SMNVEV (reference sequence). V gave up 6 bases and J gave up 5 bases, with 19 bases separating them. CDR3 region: CASSGATSLSETQYF. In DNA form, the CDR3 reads TGTGCCAGCAGCGGCGCGACTAGTCTTTCGGAGACCCAGTACTTC.

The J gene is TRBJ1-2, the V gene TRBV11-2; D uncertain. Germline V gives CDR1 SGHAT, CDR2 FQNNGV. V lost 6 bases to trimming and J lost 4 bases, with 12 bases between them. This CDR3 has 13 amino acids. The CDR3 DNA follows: TGTGCCAGCAGTTCCCGGGAATTCTATGGCTACACCTTC. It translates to CASSSREFYGYTF. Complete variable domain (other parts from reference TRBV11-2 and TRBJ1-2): EAGVAQSPRYKIIEKRQSVAFWCNPISGHATLYWYQQILGQGPKLLIQFQNNGVVDDSQLPKDRFSAERLKGVDSTLKIQPAKLEDSAVYLCASSSREFYGYTFGSGTRLTVV.

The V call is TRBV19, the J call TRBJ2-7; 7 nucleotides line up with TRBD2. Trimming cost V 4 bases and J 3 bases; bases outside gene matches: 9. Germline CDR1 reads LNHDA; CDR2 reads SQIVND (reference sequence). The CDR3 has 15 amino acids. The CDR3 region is CASSTGLGPFYEQYF. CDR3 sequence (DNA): TGTGCCAGTAGTACAGGACTAGGACCCTTCTACGAGCAGTACTTC.

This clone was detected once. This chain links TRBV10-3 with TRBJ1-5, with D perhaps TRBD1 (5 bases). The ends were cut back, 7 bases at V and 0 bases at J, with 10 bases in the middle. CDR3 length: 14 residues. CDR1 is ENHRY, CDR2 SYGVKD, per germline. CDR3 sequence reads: CAIKAGNSNQPQHF. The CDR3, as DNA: TGTGCCATCAAGGCAGGGAATAGCAATCAGCCCCAGCATTTT.

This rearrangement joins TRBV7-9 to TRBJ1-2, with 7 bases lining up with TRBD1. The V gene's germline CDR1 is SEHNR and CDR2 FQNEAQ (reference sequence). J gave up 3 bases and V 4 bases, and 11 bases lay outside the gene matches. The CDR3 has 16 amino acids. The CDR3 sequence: CASSSTEGQTYYGYTF. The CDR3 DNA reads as TGTGCCAGCAGCTCAACGGAGGGACAGACTTACTATGGCTACACCTTC.

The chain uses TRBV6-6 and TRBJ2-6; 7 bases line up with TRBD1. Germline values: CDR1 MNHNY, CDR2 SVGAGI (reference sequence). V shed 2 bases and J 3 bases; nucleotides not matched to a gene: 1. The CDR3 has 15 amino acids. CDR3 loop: CASSYTGVGANVLTF. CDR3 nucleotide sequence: TGTGCCAGCAGTTACACAGGGGTTGGGGCCAACGTCCTGACTTTC.